One sample yielded the 27 T cell receptor beta chains listed below, sequenced in a study of T cells in Graves' hyperthyroidism and ophthalmopathy. Researchers took RNA transcripts and amplified the TCR beta CDR3 regions from them. RT-PCR in the first round (using the HTBI primer set) targeted the TCR CDR3. TCRdb ran MiXCR on the multiplex PCR reads and lists one entry per CDR3 protein. This sample has nearly 250,000 distinct CDR3 sequences, with approximately 25% found just once. The sample consisted of blood. The receptors shown here come from a woman aged 40 to 55 with Graves' ophthalmopathy.

The J gene is TRBJ2-7, the V gene TRBV9; 7 bases agree with TRBD2. CDR1 and CDR2 (germline): SGDLS, YYNGEE. The junction had 6 bases not matched to a gene; V was cut back by 0 bases and J by 3 bases. The CDR3 length is 15 residues. The DNA for the CDR3 is TGTGCCAGCAGCGTAGGGGGGGGTTACCTCTACGAGCAGTACTTC. Protein product: CASSVGGGYLYEQYF.

This rearrangement joins TRBV12-3 or TRBV12-4 to TRBJ1-2, with TRBD1 identical over 7 bases. Germline trimming cut 5 bases from V and 8 bases from J; bases unmatched to any gene: 8. This CDR3 is 13 amino acids long. CDR3 sequence (DNA): TGTGCCAGCAGTACCAAGGGGGCTCGCGGCTACACCTTC. Translating gives CASSTKGARGYTF.

This clonotype was observed at least ten times. The chain has TRBV5-1 and TRBJ2-4; tentatively, D is TRBD2 (6 bases). Germline-derived CDR1 and CDR2 are SGHRS and YFSETQ. This CDR3 is built from 14 residues. The V end was cut by 6 bases, the J end by 3 bases, with 13 bases between. CDR3 coding DNA: TGCGCCAGCACCCCTAGCGTCGGCAAAAACATTCAGTACTTC. Its translation is CASTPSVGKNIQYF.

The table lists this clonotype with many counts. The V call is TRBV27, the J call TRBJ2-6; no definite D call. V was clipped by 6 bases and J by 4 bases, with 19 bases between them. The CDR3 is made up of 17 amino acids. Germline V CDR1 and CDR2: MNHEY, SMNVEV (reference sequence). Here the CDR3 DNA reads TGTGCCAGCAGCCGCCCCCCTTTGGCGGCAGGGGCCAACGTCCTGACTTTC. It encodes CASSRPPLAAGANVLTF. Supplemented by reference TRBV27 and TRBJ2-6, the full variable domain reads EAQVTQNPRYLITVTGKKLTVTCSQNMNHEYMSWYRQDPGLGLRQIYYSMNVEVTDKGDVPEGYKVSRKEKRNFPLILESPSPNQTSLYFCASSRPPLAAGANVLTFGAGSRLTVL.

In this sample, this clonotype turned up many times. V gene TRBV5-1 combines with J gene TRBJ2-7; 8 bases are shared with TRBD1. CDR3 length: 12 residues. The V gene's germline CDR1 is SGHRS and CDR2 YFSETQ. The J segment lost 13 bases and the V segment lost 0 bases, leaving 6 bases of the junction unmatched. Here the CDR3 reads CASSLVGQVFYF. The CDR3 region has the DNA TGCGCCAGCAGCTTGGTGGGACAGGTGTTTTACTTC.

The table lists this clonotype with many counts. The chain links TRBV19 to TRBJ1-5; weak D call: TRBD1 (6 bases). V dropped 3 bases and J dropped 6 bases, with 12 bases sitting between them. The CDR3 runs 14 residues. The germline V gene has CDR1 LNHDA and CDR2 SQIVND (reference sequence). The CDR3 loop reads CASSIFEGGQPQHF. DNA for the CDR3: TGTGCCAGTAGTATTTTTGAGGGGGGTCAGCCCCAGCATTTT.

V and J are TRBV12-3 or TRBV12-4 and TRBJ1-2; D ambiguous. This CDR3 has 13 residues. Between the trimmed V and J ends, which lost 6 bases and 8 bases, there was a span of 16 bases. For the CDR3, the DNA is TGTGCCAGCAGAAAAAGCGGGCCCCCAGGCTACACCTTC. It specifies CASRKSGPPGYTF.

The V call is TRBV6-1, the J call TRBJ1-2; 9 bases fit TRBD1. The germline V gene has CDR1 MNHNS and CDR2 SASEGT. There are 14 residues in the CDR3. V trimming: 5 bases; J trimming: 8 bases; junction bases outside the gene matches: 9. The CDR3 region is CASSPGQGAKGYTF. CDR3 nucleotide sequence: TGTGCCAGCAGTCCGGGACAGGGAGCTAAAGGCTACACCTTC.

This clonotype was observed many times. CDR3 amino acids: CASSREGSGNTIYF. CDR3 in DNA: TGTGCCAGCAGCCGGGAGGGCTCTGGAAACACCATATATTTT. This chain joins TRBV6-5 and TRBJ1-3; D is uncertain. Trimming took 6 bases from V and 0 from J, leaving 9 bases between them. CDR1 is MNHEY, CDR2 SVGAGI, per germline. The CDR3 has 14 amino acids.

This clonotype occurred many times. The V call is TRBV20-1, the J call TRBJ2-4, with D tentatively TRBD2 (5 bases). This CDR3 region has 15 residues. Germline CDR1 DFQATT, CDR2 SNEGSKA (reference sequence). V lost 0 bases to trimming and J lost 0 bases, with 9 bases between them. The CDR3 region has the DNA TGCAGTGCTAGAGAGGCTGGACTAGCCAAAAACATTCAGTACTTC. Protein: CSAREAGLAKNIQYF.

This clonotype was recorded at least ten times. This sequence joins TRBV29-1 and TRBJ2-7, with a weak D call TRBD2 (6 bases). This CDR3 is 16 amino acids long. With 6 bases removed from V and 2 bases from J, the gap between germline ends came to 23 bases. Germline CDR1 is SQVTM and CDR2 is ANQGSEA. The CDR3 DNA reads as TGCAGCGTGACGCCGCAGGGTGGCGGGGCTACCTACGAGCAGTACTTC. Protein product: CSVTPQGGGATYEQYF.

This clonotype was recorded at least ten times. The J gene is TRBJ2-7, the V gene TRBV30; D uncertain. The CDR3 contains 13 residues. Germline CDR1 reads GTSNPN; CDR2 reads SVGIG (reference sequence). Trimming took 1 base from V and 2 from J, leaving 9 bases between them. The CDR3 reads CAWSGTGTYEQYF. The DNA for the CDR3 is TGTGCCTGGAGTGGGACGGGCACCTACGAGCAGTACTTC.

This clonotype has only a few counts. This sequence joins TRBV9 and TRBJ2-5; the match to TRBD2 covers 15 bases. The germline CDR1 and CDR2 sequences are SGDLS and YYNGEE. V was pared by 4 bases and J by 5 bases, with 6 bases of the junction left unmatched. This CDR3 spans 16 amino acids. CDR3 nucleotide sequence: TGTGCCAGCAGCACTGGACTAGCGGGAGGGCAGGAGACCCAGTACTTC. Its protein is CASSTGLAGGQETQYF. The variable domain in full, with the rest retrieved from reference TRBV9 and TRBJ2-5, is DSGVTQTPKHLITATGQRVTLRCSPRSGDLSVYWYQQSLDQGLQFLIQYYNGEERAKGNILERFSAQQFPDLHSELNLSSLELGDSALYFCASSTGLAGGQETQYFGPGTRLLVL.

The gene calls are TRBV25-1 and TRBJ2-5, with a possible D match to TRBD2 (7 bases). The V end was cut by 3 bases, the J end by 5 bases, with 16 bases between. The CDR3 sequence is 15 residues long. Per germline, CDR1 MGHDK and CDR2 SYGVNS. The CDR3 spells CASSEGRGGGETQYF. For the CDR3, the DNA is TGTGCCAGCAGTGAGGGAAGAGGGGGGGGGGAGACCCAGTACTTC.

This clonotype was detected many times. The V and J genes are TRBV6-1 and TRBJ1-1, with D maybe TRBD1 (6 bases). V lost 7 bases and J 6 bases, leaving 21 bases between the germline ends. The CDR3 has 15 amino acids. Germline CDR1 and CDR2: MNHNS and SASEGT. The CDR3, as DNA: TGTGCCAGCATTCCCCCCGAGGGGGGCTTATCTGAAGCTTTCTTT. Its translation: CASIPPEGGLSEAFF.

This clonotype was seen ten or more times. A read error may account for a junction end that differs from germline. This chain uses TRBV12-3 or TRBV12-4 with TRBJ2-5; D gene unclear. The CDR3 contains 13 residues. CDR3 sequence: CASSLGIQETQYF. DNA of the CDR3: TGTGCCAGCAGCTTAGGGATACAAGAGACCCAGTACTTC.

This clonotype was found many times. The V call is TRBV11-2, the J call TRBJ1-1; tentative D call: TRBD1 (6 bases). In germline, CDR1 is SGHAT, CDR2 FQNNGV. The length of the CDR3 is 13 residues. V shed 0 bases and J shed 6 bases, with 8 bases lying between them. The CDR3 DNA reads as TGTGCCAGCAGCTTAGAAAGGACAGCTGAAGCTTTCTTT. The encoded protein is CASSLERTAEAFF.

This clonotype came up many times. This chain links TRBV19 with TRBJ2-5; D is uncertain. Trimming removed 5 bases from V and 1 base from J, with 8 bases in between. CDR3 length: 13 amino acids. Germline CDR1 LNHDA, CDR2 SQIVND (reference sequence). The CDR3 protein is CASSPVAQETQYF. Written as DNA, the CDR3 is TGTGCCAGTAGTCCCGTAGCCCAAGAGACCCAGTACTTC.

This clonotype was counted at least ten times. The chain recombines TRBV19 with TRBJ2-4, with no clear D. The CDR3 loop spans 13 amino acids. V was clipped by 1 base and J by 9 bases, with 10 bases between them. Per germline, CDR1 LNHDA and CDR2 SQIVND (reference sequence). The CDR3 protein is CASSIGPFAIQYF. The DNA for the CDR3 is TGTGCCAGTAGTATAGGACCTTTTGCCATTCAGTACTTC.

This clonotype occurred many times. DNA of the CDR3: TGTGCCAGCAGCCGAAGGCGAAAACCCAACATTCAGTACTTC. This sequence encodes CASSRRRKPNIQYF. This chain uses TRBV7-8 with TRBJ2-4, with D hard to call. The V end lost 5 bases, the J end lost 7 bases, and 15 bases lay between the germline ends. Germline CDR1 is SGHVS and CDR2 is FQNEAQ. The CDR3 contains 14 residues.

This clonotype was picked up many times. The rearrangement links TRBV20-1 to TRBJ2-7; D unresolved. The CDR3 loop spans 14 amino acids. V was shortened by 3 bases and J by 3 bases, with 15 bases between the two germline ends. From germline, CDR1 is DFQATT and CDR2 SNEGSKA (reference sequence). The CDR3 bases are TGCAGTGCTAGTCTAGTGGGCGATATCTACGAGCAGTACTTC. It is translated as CSASLVGDIYEQYF.

In its sample, this clonotype was seen many times. CDR3 bases: TGTGCCACCAGTGATCCTCGGACTAGCGGTTCCCTCGAGGAACAAGAGACCCAGTACTTC. Residues: CATSDPRTSGSLEEQETQYF. This rearrangement joins TRBV24-1 to TRBJ2-5; 10 nucleotides agree with TRBD2. CDR1 and CDR2 (germline): KGHDR, SFDVKD. The trim removed 3 bases at V and 2 bases at J, leaving 17 bases unmatched. The CDR3 contains 20 residues.

This clonotype was seen at least ten times. This chain uses TRBV27 with TRBJ2-5; possibly TRBD2 for D (5 bases). The CDR3 contains 17 residues. Trimming left V 9 bases short and J 5 bases short, with 28 bases between. Germline-derived CDR1 and CDR2 are MNHEY and SMNVEV (reference sequence). CDR3 protein: CASNPHPVRQAGETQYF. For the CDR3, the DNA is TGTGCCAGTAACCCCCATCCTGTCCGCCAGGCGGGCGAGACCCAGTACTTC.

The rearrangement uses TRBV28 and TRBJ2-7, with D unresolved. Judging by the DNA end, TRBJ2-1 fits better; the J call may be wrong. Germline CDR1 and CDR2: MDHEN and SYDVKM. There are 12 residues in the CDR3. The CDR3 DNA sequence: TGTGCCAGTAAGACACGCCGCTACGAGCAGTTCTTC. It specifies CASKTRRYEQFF.

This clonotype was seen at least ten times. The CDR3 DNA follows: TGTGCCAGCAGCTTATATGCGGGCTTGGTTGGCTACACCTTC. Translated: CASSLYAGLVGYTF. The chain couples TRBV7-2 to TRBJ1-2; no clear D gene. The V end lost 2 bases, the J end lost 7 bases, and 14 bases lay between the germline ends. Germline V gives CDR1 SGHTA, CDR2 FQGNSA. The CDR3 has 14 residues.

This clonotype was seen ten or more times. The J gene is TRBJ2-7, the V gene TRBV6-5; D remains unclear. CDR1 is MNHEY, CDR2 SVGAGI, per germline. The CDR3 spans 12 residues. V lost 8 bases to trimming and J lost 3 bases, with 11 bases between them. CDR3 nucleotide sequence: TGTGCCAGCGAAGGGTTCCGCTACGAGCAGTACTTC. It specifies CASEGFRYEQYF.

This clonotype was recorded many times. V is TRBV7-8 and J is TRBJ2-7; D is undetermined. Trimming left V 0 bases short and J 6 bases short, with 9 bases between. Germline V lookup: CDR1 SGHVS, CDR2 FQNEAQ. CDR3 length: 13 residues. CDR3 residues: CASSLAEMTEQYF. The CDR3 DNA is TGTGCCAGCAGCTTAGCAGAAATGACCGAGCAGTACTTC.